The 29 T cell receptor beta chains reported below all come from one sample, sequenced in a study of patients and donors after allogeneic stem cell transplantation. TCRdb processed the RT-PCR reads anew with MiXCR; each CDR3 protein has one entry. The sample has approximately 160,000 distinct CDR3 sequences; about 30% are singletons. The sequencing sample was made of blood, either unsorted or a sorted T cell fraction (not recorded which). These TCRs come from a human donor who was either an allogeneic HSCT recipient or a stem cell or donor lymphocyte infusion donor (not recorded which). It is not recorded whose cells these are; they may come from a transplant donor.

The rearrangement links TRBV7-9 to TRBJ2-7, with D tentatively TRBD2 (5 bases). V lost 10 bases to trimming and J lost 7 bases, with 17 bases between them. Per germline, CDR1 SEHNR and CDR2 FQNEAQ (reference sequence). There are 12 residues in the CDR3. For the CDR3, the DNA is TGTGCCACGGGAAGAATCACCTTGGAGCAGTACTTC. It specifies CATGRITLEQYF.

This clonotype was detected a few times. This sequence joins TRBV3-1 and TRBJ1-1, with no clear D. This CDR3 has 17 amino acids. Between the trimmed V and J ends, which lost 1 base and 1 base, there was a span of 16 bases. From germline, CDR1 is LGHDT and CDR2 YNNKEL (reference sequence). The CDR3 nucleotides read TGTGCCAGCAGCCAAGGGTTCGGGCAGGACTCGAACACTGAAGCTTTCTTT. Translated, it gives CASSQGFGQDSNTEAFF. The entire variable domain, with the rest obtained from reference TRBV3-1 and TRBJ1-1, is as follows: DTAVSQTPKYLVTQMGNDKSIKCEQNLGHDTMYWYKQDSKKFLKIMFSYNNKELIINETVPNRFSPKSPDKAHLNLHINSLELGDSAVYFCASSQGFGQDSNTEAFFGQGTRLTVV.

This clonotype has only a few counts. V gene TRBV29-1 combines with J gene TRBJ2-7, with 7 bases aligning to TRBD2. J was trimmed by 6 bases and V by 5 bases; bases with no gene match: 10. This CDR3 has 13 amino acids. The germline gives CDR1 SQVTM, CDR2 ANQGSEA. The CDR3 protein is CSVIWTSGREQYF. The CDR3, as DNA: TGCAGCGTTATATGGACTAGTGGCCGCGAGCAGTACTTC.

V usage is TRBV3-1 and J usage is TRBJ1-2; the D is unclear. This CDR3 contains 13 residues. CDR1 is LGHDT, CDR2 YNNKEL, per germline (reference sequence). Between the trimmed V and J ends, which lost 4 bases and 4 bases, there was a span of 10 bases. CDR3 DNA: TGTGCCAGCAGCCTATTGAGCTCCTATGGCTACACCTTC. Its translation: CASSLLSSYGYTF.

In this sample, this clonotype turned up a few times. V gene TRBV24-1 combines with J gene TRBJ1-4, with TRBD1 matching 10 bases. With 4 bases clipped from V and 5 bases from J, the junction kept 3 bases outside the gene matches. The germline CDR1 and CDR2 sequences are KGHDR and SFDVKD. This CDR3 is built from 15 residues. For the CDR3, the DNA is TGTGCCACCAGTGACGCGGGACAGGGGAATGAAAAACTGTTTTTT. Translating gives CATSDAGQGNEKLFF.

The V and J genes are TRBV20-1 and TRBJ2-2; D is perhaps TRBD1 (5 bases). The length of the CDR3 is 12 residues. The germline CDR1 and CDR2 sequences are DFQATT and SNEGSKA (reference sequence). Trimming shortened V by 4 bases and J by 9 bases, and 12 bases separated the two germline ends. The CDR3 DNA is TGCAGTGCTACCCAAAGGGGTCGGGAGCTGTTTTTT. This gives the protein CSATQRGRELFF.

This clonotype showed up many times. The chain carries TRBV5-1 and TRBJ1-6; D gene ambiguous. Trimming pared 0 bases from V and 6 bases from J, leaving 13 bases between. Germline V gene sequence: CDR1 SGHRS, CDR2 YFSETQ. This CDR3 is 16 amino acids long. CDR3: CASSLEFEDLNSPLHF. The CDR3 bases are TGCGCCAGCAGCTTGGAATTCGAGGACCTTAATTCACCCCTCCACTTT.

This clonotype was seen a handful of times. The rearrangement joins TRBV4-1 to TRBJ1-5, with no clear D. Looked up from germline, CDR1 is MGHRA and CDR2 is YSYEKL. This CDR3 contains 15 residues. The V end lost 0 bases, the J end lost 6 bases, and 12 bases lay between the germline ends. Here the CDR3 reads CASSQDQADAQPQHF. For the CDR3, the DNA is TGCGCCAGCAGCCAAGATCAGGCAGACGCTCAGCCCCAGCATTTT.

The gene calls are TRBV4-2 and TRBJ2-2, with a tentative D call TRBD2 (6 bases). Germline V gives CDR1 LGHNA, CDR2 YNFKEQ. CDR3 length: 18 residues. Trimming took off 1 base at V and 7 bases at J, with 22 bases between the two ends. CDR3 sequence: CASSQGHNPETSYGELFF. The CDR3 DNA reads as TGTGCCAGCAGCCAAGGTCACAACCCGGAGACTAGTTACGGGGAGCTGTTTTTT.

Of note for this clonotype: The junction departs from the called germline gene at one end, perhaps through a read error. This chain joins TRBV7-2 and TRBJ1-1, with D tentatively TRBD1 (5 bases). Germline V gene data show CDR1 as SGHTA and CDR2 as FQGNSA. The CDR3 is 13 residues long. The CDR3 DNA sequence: TGTGCCTGCAGCTTTCTCAGGGTTGAGGAAGCTTTCTTT. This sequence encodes CACSFLRVEEAFF.

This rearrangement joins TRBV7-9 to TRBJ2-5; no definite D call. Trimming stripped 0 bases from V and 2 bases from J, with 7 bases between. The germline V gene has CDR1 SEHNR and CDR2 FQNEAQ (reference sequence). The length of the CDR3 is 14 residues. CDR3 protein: CASSLAVGQETQYF. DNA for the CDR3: TGTGCCAGCAGCTTAGCTGTGGGACAAGAGACCCAGTACTTC.

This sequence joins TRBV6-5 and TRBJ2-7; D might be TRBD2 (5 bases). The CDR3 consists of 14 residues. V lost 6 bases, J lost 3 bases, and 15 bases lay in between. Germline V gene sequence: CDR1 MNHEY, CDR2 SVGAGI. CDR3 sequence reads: CASRRGLELYEQYF. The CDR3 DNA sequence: TGTGCCAGCAGACGCGGACTGGAACTCTACGAGCAGTACTTC.

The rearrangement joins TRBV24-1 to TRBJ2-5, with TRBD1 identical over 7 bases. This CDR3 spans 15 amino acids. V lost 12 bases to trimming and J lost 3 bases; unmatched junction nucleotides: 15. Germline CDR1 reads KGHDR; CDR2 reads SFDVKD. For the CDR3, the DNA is TGTGCCGCTCACAGGGGTCCCCGGACCGAAGAGACCCAGTACTTC. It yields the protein CAAHRGPRTEETQYF.

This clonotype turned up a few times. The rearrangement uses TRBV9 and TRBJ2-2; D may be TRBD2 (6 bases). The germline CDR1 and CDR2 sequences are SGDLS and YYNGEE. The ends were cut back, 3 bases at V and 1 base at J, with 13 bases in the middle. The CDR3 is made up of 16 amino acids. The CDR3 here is CASSDPRRENTGELFF. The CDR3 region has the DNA TGTGCCAGCAGCGACCCACGGCGGGAGAACACCGGGGAGCTGTTTTTT.

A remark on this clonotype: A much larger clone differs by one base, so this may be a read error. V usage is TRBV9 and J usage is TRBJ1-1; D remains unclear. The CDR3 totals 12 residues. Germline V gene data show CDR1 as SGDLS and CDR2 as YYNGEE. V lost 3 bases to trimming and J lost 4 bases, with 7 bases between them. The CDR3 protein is CASSASPTEAFF. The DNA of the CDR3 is TGTGCCAGCAGCGCAAGTCCCACTGAAGCTTTCTTT. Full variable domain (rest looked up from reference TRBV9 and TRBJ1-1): DSGVTQTPKHLITATGQRVTLRCSPRSGDLSVYWYQQSLDQGLQFLIQYYNGEERAKGNILERFSAQQFPDLHSELNLSSLELGDSALYFCASSASPTEAFFGQGTRLTVV.

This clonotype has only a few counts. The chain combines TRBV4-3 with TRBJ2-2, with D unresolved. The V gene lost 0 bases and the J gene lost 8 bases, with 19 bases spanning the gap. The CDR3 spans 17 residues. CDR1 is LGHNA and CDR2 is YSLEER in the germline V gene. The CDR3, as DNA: TGCGCCAGCAGCCAAGACGTTTGGCGGACCGGAGTAGGGGAGCTGTTTTTT. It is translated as CASSQDVWRTGVGELFF.

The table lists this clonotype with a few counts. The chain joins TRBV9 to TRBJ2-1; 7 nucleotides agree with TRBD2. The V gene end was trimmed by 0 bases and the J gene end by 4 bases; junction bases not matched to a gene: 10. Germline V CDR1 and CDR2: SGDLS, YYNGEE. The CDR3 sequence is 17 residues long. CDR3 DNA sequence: TGTGCCAGCAGCGTAGGATATAGGGCGGGAGAGTACAATGAGCAGTTCTTC. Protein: CASSVGYRAGEYNEQFF.

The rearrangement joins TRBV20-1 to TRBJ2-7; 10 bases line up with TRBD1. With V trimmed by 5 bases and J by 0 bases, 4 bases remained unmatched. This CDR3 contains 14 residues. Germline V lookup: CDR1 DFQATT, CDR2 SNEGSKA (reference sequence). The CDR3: CSALRTGGSYEQYF. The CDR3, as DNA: TGCAGTGCTCTTCGGACAGGGGGCTCCTACGAGCAGTACTTC.

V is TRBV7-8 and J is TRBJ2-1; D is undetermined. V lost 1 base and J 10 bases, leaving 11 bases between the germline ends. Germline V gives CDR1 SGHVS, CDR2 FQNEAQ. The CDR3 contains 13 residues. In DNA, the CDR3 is TGTGCCAGCAGCTTAGGGTTAGAATGGGAGCAGTTCTTC. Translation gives CASSLGLEWEQFF.

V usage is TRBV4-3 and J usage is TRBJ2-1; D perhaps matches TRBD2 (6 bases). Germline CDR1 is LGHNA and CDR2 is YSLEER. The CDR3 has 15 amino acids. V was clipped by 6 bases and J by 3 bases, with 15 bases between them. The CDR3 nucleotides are TGCGCCAGCAGTACTGTCGGGACTGGCTACAATGAGCAGTTCTTC. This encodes CASSTVGTGYNEQFF.

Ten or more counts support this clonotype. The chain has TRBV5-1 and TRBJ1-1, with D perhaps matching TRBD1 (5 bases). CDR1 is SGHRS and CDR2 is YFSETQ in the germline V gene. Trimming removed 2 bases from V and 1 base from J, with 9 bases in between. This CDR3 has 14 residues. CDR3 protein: CASSFARGNTEAFF. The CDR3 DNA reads TGCGCCAGCAGCTTCGCAAGGGGGAACACTGAAGCTTTCTTT. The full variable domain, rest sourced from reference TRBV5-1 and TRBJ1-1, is KAGVTQTPRYLIKTRGQQVTLSCSPISGHRSVSWYQQTPGQGLQFLFEYFSETQRNKGNFPGRFSGRQFSNSRSEMNVSTLELGDSALYLCASSFARGNTEAFFGQGTRLTVV.

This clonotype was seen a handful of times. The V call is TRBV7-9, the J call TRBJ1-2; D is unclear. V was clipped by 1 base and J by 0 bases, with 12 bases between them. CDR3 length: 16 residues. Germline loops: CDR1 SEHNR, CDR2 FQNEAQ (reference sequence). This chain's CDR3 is CASSLGGRIPNYGYTF. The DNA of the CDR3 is TGTGCCAGCAGCTTAGGAGGGAGGATACCTAACTATGGCTACACCTTC.

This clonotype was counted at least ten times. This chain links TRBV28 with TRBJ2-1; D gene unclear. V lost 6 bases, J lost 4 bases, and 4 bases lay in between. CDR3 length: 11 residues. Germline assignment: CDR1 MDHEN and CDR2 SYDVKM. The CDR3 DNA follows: TGTGCCAGCAGCCAGTACAATGAGCAGTTCTTC. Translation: CASSQYNEQFF.

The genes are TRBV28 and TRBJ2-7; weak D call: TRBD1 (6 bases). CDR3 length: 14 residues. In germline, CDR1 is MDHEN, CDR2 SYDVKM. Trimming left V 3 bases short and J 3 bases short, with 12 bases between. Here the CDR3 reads CASSFPGHLYEQYF. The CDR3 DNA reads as TGTGCCAGCAGTTTCCCGGGACATCTCTACGAGCAGTACTTC.

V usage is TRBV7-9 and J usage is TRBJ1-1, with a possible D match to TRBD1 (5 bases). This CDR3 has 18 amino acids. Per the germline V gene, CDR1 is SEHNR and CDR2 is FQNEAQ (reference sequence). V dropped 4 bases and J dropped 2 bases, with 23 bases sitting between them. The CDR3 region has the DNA TGTGCCAGCAGCTCGGCATCCGGGACCGATGGGATAAACACTGAAGCTTTCTTT. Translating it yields CASSSASGTDGINTEAFF. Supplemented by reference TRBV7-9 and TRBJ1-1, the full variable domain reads DTGVSQNPRHKITKRGQNVTFRCDPISEHNRLYWYRQTLGQGPEFLTYFQNEAQLEKSRLLSDRFSAERPKGSFSTLEIQRTEQGDSAMYLCASSSASGTDGINTEAFFGQGTRLTVV.

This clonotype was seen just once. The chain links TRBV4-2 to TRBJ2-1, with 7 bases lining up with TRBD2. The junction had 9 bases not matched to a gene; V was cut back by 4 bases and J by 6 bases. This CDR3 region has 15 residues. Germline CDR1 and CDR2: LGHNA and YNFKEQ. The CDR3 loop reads CASSPLADLFNEQFF. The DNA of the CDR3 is TGTGCCAGCAGCCCCCTAGCGGACCTCTTCAATGAGCAGTTCTTC.

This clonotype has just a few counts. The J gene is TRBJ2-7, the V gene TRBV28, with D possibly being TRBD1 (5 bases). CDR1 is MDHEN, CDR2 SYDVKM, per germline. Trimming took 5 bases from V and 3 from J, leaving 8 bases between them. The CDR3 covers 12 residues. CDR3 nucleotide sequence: TGTGCCAGCAGTCCACAGGACTACGAGCAGTACTTC. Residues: CASSPQDYEQYF.

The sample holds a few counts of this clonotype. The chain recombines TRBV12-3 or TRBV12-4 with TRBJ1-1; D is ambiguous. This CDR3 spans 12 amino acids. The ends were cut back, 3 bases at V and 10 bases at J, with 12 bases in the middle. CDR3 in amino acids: CASSFPKARAFF. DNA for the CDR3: TGTGCCAGCAGTTTCCCGAAAGCGAGAGCTTTCTTT.

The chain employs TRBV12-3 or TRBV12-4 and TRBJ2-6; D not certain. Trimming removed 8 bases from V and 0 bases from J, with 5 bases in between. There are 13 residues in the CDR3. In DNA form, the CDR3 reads TGTGCCAGCGTGGGCTCTGGGGCCAACGTCCTGACTTTC. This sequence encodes CASVGSGANVLTF.